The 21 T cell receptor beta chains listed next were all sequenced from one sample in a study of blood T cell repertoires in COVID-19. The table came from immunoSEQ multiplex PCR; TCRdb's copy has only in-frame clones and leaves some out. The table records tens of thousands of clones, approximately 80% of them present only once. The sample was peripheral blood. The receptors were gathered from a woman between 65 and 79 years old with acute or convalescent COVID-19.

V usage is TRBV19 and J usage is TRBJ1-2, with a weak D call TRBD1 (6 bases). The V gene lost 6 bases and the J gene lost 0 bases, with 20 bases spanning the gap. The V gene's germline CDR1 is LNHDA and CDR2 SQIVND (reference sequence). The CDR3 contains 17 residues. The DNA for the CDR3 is TGTGCCAGTAGCTTAATGCTACCGACAGGCACTAACTATGGCTACACCTTC. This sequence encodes CASSLMLPTGTNYGYTF.

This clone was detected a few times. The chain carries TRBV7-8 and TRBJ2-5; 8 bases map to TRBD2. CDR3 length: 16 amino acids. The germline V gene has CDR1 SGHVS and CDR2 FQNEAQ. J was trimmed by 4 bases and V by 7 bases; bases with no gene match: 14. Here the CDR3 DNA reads TGTGCCAGCAACCAAGCGGGAGCCCTGGGTGGAGAGACCCAGTACTTC. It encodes CASNQAGALGGETQYF.

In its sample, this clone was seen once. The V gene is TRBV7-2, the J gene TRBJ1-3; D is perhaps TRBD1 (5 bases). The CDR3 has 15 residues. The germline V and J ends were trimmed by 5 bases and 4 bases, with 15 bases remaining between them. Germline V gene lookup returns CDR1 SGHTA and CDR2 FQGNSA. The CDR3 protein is CASSLSGTPGNTIYF. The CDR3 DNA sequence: TGTGCCAGCAGCCTCTCGGGGACTCCGGGAAACACCATATATTTT.

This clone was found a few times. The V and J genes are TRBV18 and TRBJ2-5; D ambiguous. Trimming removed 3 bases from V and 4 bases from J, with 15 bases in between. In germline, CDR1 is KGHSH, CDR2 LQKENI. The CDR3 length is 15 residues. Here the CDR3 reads CASSPQGAVGETQYF. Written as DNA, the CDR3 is TGTGCCAGCTCACCTCAAGGAGCCGTCGGAGAGACCCAGTACTTC.

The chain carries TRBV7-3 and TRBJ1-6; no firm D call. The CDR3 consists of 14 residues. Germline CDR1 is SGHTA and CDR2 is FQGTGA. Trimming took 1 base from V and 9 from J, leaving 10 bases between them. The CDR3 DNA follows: TGTGCCAGCAGCTTAAGGTCCTCGGGTTCACCCCTCCACTTT. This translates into CASSLRSSGSPLHF.

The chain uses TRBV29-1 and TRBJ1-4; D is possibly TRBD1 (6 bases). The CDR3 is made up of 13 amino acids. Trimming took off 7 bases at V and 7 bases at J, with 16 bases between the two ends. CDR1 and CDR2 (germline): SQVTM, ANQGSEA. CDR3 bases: TGCAGCGGCGCCAGGGGTGCGGGTGAAAAACTGTTTTTT. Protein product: CSGARGAGEKLFF.

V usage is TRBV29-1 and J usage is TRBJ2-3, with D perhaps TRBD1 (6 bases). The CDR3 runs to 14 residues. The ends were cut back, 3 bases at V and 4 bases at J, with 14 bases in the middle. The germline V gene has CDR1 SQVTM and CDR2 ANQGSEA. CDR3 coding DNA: TGCAGCGTTGACTTAGGACAGTTCGCAGATACGCAGTATTTT. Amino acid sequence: CSVDLGQFADTQYF.

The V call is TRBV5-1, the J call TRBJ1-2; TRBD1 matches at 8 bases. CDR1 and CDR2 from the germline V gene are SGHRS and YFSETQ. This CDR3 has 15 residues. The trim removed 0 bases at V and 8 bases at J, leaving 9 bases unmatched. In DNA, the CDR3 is TGCGCCAGCAGCTTGGCATCAGGGGGCGGTCGAGGCTACACCTTC. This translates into CASSLASGGGRGYTF. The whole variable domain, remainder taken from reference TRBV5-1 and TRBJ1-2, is KAGVTQTPRYLIKTRGQQVTLSCSPISGHRSVSWYQQTPGQGLQFLFEYFSETQRNKGNFPGRFSGRQFSNSRSEMNVSTLELGDSALYLCASSLASGGGRGYTFGSGTRLTVV.

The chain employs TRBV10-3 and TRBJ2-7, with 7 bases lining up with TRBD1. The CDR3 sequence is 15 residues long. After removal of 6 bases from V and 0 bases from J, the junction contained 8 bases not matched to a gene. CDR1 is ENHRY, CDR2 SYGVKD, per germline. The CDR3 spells CAIRRGTGVSYEQYF. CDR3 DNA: TGTGCCATCAGGCGTGGAACAGGGGTCTCCTACGAGCAGTACTTC.

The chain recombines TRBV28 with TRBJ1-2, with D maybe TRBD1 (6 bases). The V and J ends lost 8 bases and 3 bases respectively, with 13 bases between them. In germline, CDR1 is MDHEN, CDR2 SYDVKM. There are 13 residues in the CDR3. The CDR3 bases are TGTGCCAGCTCTGGGGGGGCGTACTATGGCTACACCTTC. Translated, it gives CASSGGAYYGYTF.

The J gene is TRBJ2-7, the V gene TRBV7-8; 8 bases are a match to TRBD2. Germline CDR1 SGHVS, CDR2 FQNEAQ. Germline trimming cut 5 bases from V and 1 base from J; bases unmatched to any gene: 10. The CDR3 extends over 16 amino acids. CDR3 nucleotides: TGTGCCAGCAGCGACCCCAATAGCGGGAAATCCTACGAGCAGTACTTC. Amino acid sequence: CASSDPNSGKSYEQYF. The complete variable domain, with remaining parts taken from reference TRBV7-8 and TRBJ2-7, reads GAGVSQSPRYKVAKRGQDVALRCDPISGHVSLFWYQQALGQGPEFLTYFQNEAQLDKSGLPSDRFFAERPEGSVSTLKIQRTQQEDSAVYLCASSDPNSGKSYEQYFGPGTRLTVT.

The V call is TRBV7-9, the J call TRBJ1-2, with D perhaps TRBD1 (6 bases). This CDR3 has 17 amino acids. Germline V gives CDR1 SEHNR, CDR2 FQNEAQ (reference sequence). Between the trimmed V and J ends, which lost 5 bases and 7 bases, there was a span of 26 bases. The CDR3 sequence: CASSVLRTGQGLGGYTF. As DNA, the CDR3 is TGTGCCAGCAGCGTGCTTCGTACAGGGCAAGGATTAGGTGGCTACACCTTC. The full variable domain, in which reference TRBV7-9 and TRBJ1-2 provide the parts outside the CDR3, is DTGVSQNPRHKITKRGQNVTFRCDPISEHNRLYWYRQTLGQGPEFLTYFQNEAQLEKSRLLSDRFSAERPKGSFSTLEIQRTEQGDSAMYLCASSVLRTGQGLGGYTFGSGTRLTVV.

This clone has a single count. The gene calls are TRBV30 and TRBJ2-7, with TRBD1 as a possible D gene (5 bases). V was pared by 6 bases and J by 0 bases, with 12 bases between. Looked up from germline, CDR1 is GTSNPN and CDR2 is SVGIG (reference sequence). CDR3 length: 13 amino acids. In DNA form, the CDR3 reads TGTGCCTGCCTGACAGCAACCTCCTACGAGCAGTACTTC. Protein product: CACLTATSYEQYF.

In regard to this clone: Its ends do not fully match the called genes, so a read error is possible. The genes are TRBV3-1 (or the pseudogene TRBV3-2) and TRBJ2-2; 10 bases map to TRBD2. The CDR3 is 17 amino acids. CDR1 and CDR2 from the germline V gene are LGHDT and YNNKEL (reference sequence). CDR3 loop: CASNQLGLAGDTGELFF. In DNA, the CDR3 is TGTGCCAGCAACCAACTAGGGCTAGCGGGAGACACCGGGGAGCTGTTTTTT.

The CDR3 loop is CASSEEGFRRGNTIYF. CDR3 DNA sequence: TGTGCCAGCAGTGAGGAGGGTTTCCGTAGAGGAAACACCATATATTTT. The chain has TRBV6-1 and TRBJ1-3; the D is unclear. V lost 3 bases to trimming and J lost 4 bases, with 16 bases between them. CDR3 length: 16 amino acids. In germline, CDR1 is MNHNS, CDR2 SASEGT.

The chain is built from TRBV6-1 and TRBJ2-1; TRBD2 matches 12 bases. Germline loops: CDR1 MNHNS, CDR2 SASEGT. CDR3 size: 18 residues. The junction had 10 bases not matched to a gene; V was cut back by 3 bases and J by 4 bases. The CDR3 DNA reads TGTGCCAGCAGTGATCCCCGACTAGCGGGAGTCGTGTACAATGAGCAGTTCTTC. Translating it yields CASSDPRLAGVVYNEQFF.

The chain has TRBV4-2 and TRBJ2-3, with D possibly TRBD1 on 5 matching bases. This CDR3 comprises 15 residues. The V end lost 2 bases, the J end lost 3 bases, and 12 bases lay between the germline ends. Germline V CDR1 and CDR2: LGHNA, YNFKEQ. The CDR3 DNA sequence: TGTGCCAGCAGCCAATGGCAGGGAATTACAGATACGCAGTATTTT. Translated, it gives CASSQWQGITDTQYF.

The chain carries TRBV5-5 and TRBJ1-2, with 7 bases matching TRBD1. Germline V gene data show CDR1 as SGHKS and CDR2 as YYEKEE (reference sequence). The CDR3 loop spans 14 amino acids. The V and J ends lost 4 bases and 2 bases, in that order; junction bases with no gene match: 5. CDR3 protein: CASSIRDSNYGYTF. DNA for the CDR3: TGTGCCAGCAGCATCCGGGACAGCAACTATGGCTACACCTTC.

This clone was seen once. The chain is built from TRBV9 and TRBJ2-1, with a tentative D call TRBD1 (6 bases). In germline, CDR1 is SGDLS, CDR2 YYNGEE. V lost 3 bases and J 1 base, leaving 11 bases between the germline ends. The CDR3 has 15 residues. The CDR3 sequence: CASSEQGRSYNEQFF. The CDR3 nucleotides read TGTGCCAGCAGCGAACAGGGTAGGTCCTACAATGAGCAGTTCTTC.

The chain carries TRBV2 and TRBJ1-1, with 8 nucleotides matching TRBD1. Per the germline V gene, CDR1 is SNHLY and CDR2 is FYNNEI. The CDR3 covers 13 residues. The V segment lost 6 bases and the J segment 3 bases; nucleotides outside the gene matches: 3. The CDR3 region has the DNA TGTGCCAGCAGCCGGACAGGGTACACTGAAGCTTTCTTT. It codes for CASSRTGYTEAFF.

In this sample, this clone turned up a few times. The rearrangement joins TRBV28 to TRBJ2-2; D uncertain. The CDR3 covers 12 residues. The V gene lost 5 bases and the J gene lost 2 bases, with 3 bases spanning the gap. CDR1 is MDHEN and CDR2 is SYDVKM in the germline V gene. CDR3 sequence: CASSLNTGELFF. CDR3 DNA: TGTGCCAGCAGTCTTAACACCGGGGAGCTGTTTTTT. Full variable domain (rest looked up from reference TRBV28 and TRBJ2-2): DVKVTQSSRYLVKRTGEKVFLECVQDMDHENMFWYRQDPGLGLRLIYFSYDVKMKEKGDIPEGYSVSREKKERFSLILESASTNQTSMYLCASSLNTGELFFGEGSRLTVL.